The 25 T cell receptor beta chains listed next were all sequenced from one sample in a study of shared clonotypes between healthy human individuals. CD8 cells classed as naive were CD45RO-negative and positively selected for CCR7, excluding terminally differentiated effector memory CD45RA+ cells. Method: immunoSEQ multiplex PCR; TCRdb's copy keeps in-frame clones and lacks some. The table includes about 1.9 million clones, about 94% detected once. Specimen: naive CD8+ T cells from PBMCs. These receptors all stem from a man younger than 35 in good health. Some clones in this sample may be carry-over from other donors' samples.

The rearrangement uses TRBV10-3 and TRBJ2-6; D is possibly TRBD2 (7 bases). V was shortened by 4 bases and J by 3 bases, with 13 bases between the two germline ends. Germline V gives CDR1 ENHRY, CDR2 SYGVKD. This CDR3 comprises 16 residues. The CDR3 nucleotides are TGTGCCATCAGTGTACGGGGGGCGCTTGGGGCCAACGTCCTGACTTTC. Its translation is CAISVRGALGANVLTF.

V is TRBV5-8 and J is TRBJ2-5; TRBD1 matches at 8 bases. Germline V gene sequence: CDR1 SGHTS, CDR2 YDEGEE. After removal of 0 bases from V and 2 bases from J, the junction contained 6 bases not matched to a gene. The CDR3 consists of 16 residues. DNA of the CDR3: TGTGCCAGCAGCTTGGGTACAGGGGGGAGGCAAGAGACCCAGTACTTC. Translation gives CASSLGTGGRQETQYF.

This sequence joins TRBV9 and TRBJ2-7; D is perhaps TRBD1 or TRBD2 (5 bases each). Germline CDR1 is SGDLS and CDR2 is YYNGEE. The V end was cut by 0 bases, the J end by 6 bases, with 16 bases between. The CDR3 length is 15 residues. The CDR3 loop reads CASSVGPLGDFEQYF. The DNA of the CDR3 is TGTGCCAGCAGCGTAGGCCCCCTGGGGGATTTCGAGCAGTACTTC.

The chain recombines TRBV7-9 with TRBJ2-7; D may correspond to TRBD1 or TRBD2 (6 bases each). This CDR3 comprises 17 residues. The V end was cut by 4 bases, the J end by 0 bases, with 19 bases between. Germline V gene sequence: CDR1 SEHNR, CDR2 FQNEAQ (reference sequence). CDR3 DNA: TGTGCCAGCAGCTCAAATATCCGCGGGACACTCTCCTACGAGCAGTACTTC. This codes for CASSSNIRGTLSYEQYF. Combining the CDR3 with reference TRBV7-9 and TRBJ2-7 gives the whole variable domain DTGVSQNPRHKITKRGQNVTFRCDPISEHNRLYWYRQTLGQGPEFLTYFQNEAQLEKSRLLSDRFSAERPKGSFSTLEIQRTEQGDSAMYLCASSSNIRGTLSYEQYFGPGTRLTVT.

The gene calls are TRBV27 and TRBJ1-2; tentative D call: TRBD1 (6 bases). The V end lost 6 bases, the J end lost 6 bases, and 17 bases lay between the germline ends. CDR1 and CDR2 (germline): MNHEY, SMNVEV (reference sequence). CDR3 length: 14 residues. The DNA for the CDR3 is TGTGCCAGCAGACCCCGAGGACAGCAAGATGGCTACACCTTC. Its protein is CASRPRGQQDGYTF.

The J gene is TRBJ2-2, the V gene TRBV11-2; D perhaps matches TRBD2 (5 bases). CDR3 length: 18 residues. Deletions cut 1 base from V and 2 bases from J, with 17 bases between. CDR1 is SGHAT and CDR2 is FQNNGV in the germline V gene. CDR3 sequence reads: CASSLVPPGVGNTGELFF. CDR3 coding DNA: TGTGCCAGCAGCTTAGTCCCCCCCGGGGTTGGCAACACCGGGGAGCTGTTTTTT.

This chain joins TRBV2 and TRBJ1-3, with a weak D call TRBD1 (5 bases). V was shortened by 3 bases and J by 0 bases, with 15 bases between the two germline ends. Germline CDR1 SNHLY, CDR2 FYNNEI. This CDR3 is 17 amino acids long. The CDR3 DNA reads TGTGCCAGCAGTGAGGCACCGGGACCGAACTCTGGAAACACCATATATTTT. It yields the protein CASSEAPGPNSGNTIYF.

This rearrangement joins TRBV5-1 to TRBJ1-2, with 12 bases lining up with TRBD1. This CDR3 is 20 amino acids long. V lost 4 bases and J lost 0; bases outside the gene matches: 16. Germline loops: CDR1 SGHRS, CDR2 YFSETQ. The CDR3 loop is CASSIGTGGRFDEANYGYTF. The CDR3 coding sequence is TGCGCCAGCAGCATAGGGACAGGGGGCAGATTTGACGAAGCTAACTATGGCTACACCTTC.

V and J are TRBV9 and TRBJ2-3; 10 nucleotides line up with TRBD1. V lost 3 bases to trimming and J lost 1 base; unmatched junction nucleotides: 11. The CDR3 extends over 18 amino acids. Germline V CDR1 and CDR2: SGDLS, YYNGEE. CDR3 bases: TGTGCCAGCAGCGGAGGACAGGGGGTTGGTAGCGGCACAGATACGCAGTATTTT. It codes for CASSGGQGVGSGTDTQYF.

The chain carries TRBV9 and TRBJ2-3; either TRBD1 or TRBD2 may supply D (8 bases each). The germline V gene has CDR1 SGDLS and CDR2 YYNGEE. Trimming stripped 4 bases from V and 2 bases from J, with 17 bases between. The CDR3 covers 16 residues. CDR3 amino acids: CASSPGGGQDTDTQYF. The CDR3 region has the DNA TGTGCCAGCAGCCCCGGGGGGGGACAGGACACAGATACGCAGTATTTT. Full variable domain (rest looked up from reference TRBV9 and TRBJ2-3): DSGVTQTPKHLITATGQRVTLRCSPRSGDLSVYWYQQSLDQGLQFLIQYYNGEERAKGNILERFSAQQFPDLHSELNLSSLELGDSALYFCASSPGGGQDTDTQYFGPGTRLTVL.

This clone was detected once. The CDR3 is CASSLGGSYYEQYF. The CDR3 DNA reads TGTGCCAGCAGCTTAGGAGGGTCGTACTACGAGCAGTACTTC. This chain connects TRBV7-2 to TRBJ2-7; D possibly corresponds to TRBD2 (5 bases). Germline V gene lookup returns CDR1 SGHTA and CDR2 FQGNSA. With 1 base removed from V and 3 bases from J, the gap between germline ends came to 10 bases. CDR3 length: 14 amino acids.

J is TRBJ2-1 and V is TRBV7-9; weak D call: TRBD1 (6 bases). The CDR3 runs to 16 residues. V was trimmed by 5 bases and J by 3 bases, leaving 17 bases between them. Germline values: CDR1 SEHNR, CDR2 FQNEAQ (reference sequence). Written as DNA, the CDR3 is TGTGCCAGCAGCCGATCCACAGGGACCCTCTACAATGAGCAGTTCTTC. It specifies CASSRSTGTLYNEQFF.

The gene calls are TRBV5-8 and TRBJ2-2, with TRBD2 matching over 9 bases. This CDR3 is 18 amino acids long. Looked up from germline, CDR1 is SGHTS and CDR2 is YDEGEE. V dropped 4 bases and J dropped 4; count of bases not matched to a gene: 14. CDR3 region: CASSLRWWREGVTGELFF. DNA of the CDR3: TGTGCCAGCAGCCTACGATGGTGGCGGGAGGGCGTCACCGGGGAGCTGTTTTTT.

The chain couples TRBV5-1 to TRBJ2-7, with TRBD2 identical over 8 bases. The CDR3 sequence is 15 residues long. CDR1 and CDR2 (germline): SGHRS, YFSETQ. J was trimmed by 4 bases and V by 0 bases; bases with no gene match: 6. This CDR3 is CASSLVSSGLYEQYF. CDR3 bases: TGCGCCAGCAGCTTGGTGTCTAGCGGGTTATACGAGCAGTACTTC.

V gene TRBV7-9 combines with J gene TRBJ2-7; the D gene is possibly TRBD2 (5 bases). Germline values: CDR1 SEHNR, CDR2 FQNEAQ (reference sequence). V was clipped by 2 bases and J by 0 bases, with 11 bases between them. This CDR3 region has 15 residues. Here the CDR3 DNA reads TGTGCCAGCAGCTTACCCGAAAGCGGCTCCTACGAGCAGTACTTC. Protein product: CASSLPESGSYEQYF.

The chain carries TRBV28 and TRBJ2-1; 12 bases match TRBD2. The J segment lost 7 bases and the V segment lost 4 bases, leaving 8 bases of the junction unmatched. Germline CDR1 is MDHEN and CDR2 is SYDVKM. This CDR3 region has 16 residues. CDR3 region: CASSSRLAGVLNEQFF. CDR3 bases: TGTGCCAGCAGTTCCCGACTAGCGGGAGTTTTAAATGAGCAGTTCTTC.

The chain uses TRBV11-1 and TRBJ2-1, with a possible D match to TRBD2 (6 bases). The CDR3 runs 14 residues. Trimming stripped 5 bases from V and 6 bases from J, with 14 bases between. In germline, CDR1 is SGHAT, CDR2 FQDESV (reference sequence). The CDR3 DNA is TGTGCCAGCAGCGTCGCACAGGAGGGCAATGAGCAGTTCTTC. It specifies CASSVAQEGNEQFF. The whole variable domain, remainder taken from reference TRBV11-1 and TRBJ2-1, is EAEVAQSPRYKITEKSQAVAFWCDPISGHATLYWYRQILGQGPELLVQFQDESVVDDSQLPKDRFSAERLKGVDSTLKIQPAELGDSAMYLCASSVAQEGNEQFFGPGTRLTVL.

The rearrangement joins TRBV11-2 to TRBJ2-7; D gene unclear. Germline assignment: CDR1 SGHAT and CDR2 FQNNGV. The CDR3 covers 14 residues. V was cut by 1 base and J by 6 bases, with 13 bases left in between. CDR3 bases: TGTGCCAGCAGCTTAGTACTTTTTGGACCCGAGCAGTACTTC. It specifies CASSLVLFGPEQYF.

The chain uses TRBV27 and TRBJ2-7; weak D call: TRBD2 (5 bases). Trimming removed 0 bases at V and 4 bases at J, with 13 bases between. Per the germline V gene, CDR1 is MNHEY and CDR2 is SMNVEV (reference sequence). The CDR3 runs 15 residues. The CDR3 loop is CASSLSRAGRYEQYF. In nucleotides, the CDR3 is TGTGCCAGCAGTTTATCGCGGGCCGGGCGGTACGAGCAGTACTTC.

The rearrangement joins TRBV7-8 to TRBJ1-1; D call uncertain. The V gene lost 1 base and the J gene lost 8 bases, with 14 bases spanning the gap. Germline-derived CDR1 and CDR2 are SGHVS and FQNEAQ. The CDR3 totals 14 residues. CDR3 loop: CASSLGLLPGEAFF. The CDR3 DNA sequence: TGTGCCAGCAGCTTAGGCTTGTTGCCAGGCGAAGCTTTCTTT.

The rearrangement uses TRBV6-1 and TRBJ1-3, with D perhaps matching TRBD1 (6 bases). The germline V and J ends were trimmed by 10 bases and 0 bases, with 10 bases remaining between them. Germline lookup yields CDR1 MNHNS and CDR2 SASEGT. The CDR3 is made up of 13 amino acids. The CDR3 coding sequence is TGTGCCACCGGGACACTCTCTGGAAACACCATATATTTT. The encoded protein is CATGTLSGNTIYF.

As regards this clone: Compared with germline, one end of the junction differs, possibly owing to a read error. The chain carries TRBV7-2 and TRBJ2-7, with 8 bases lining up with TRBD1. The germline V gene has CDR1 SGHTA and CDR2 FQGNSA. The CDR3 totals 13 residues. CDR3 nucleotides: TGTGTCAGCAGTCCCGGGACAGGCTACGAGCAGTACTTC. Its translation is CVSSPGTGYEQYF. Complete variable domain (other parts from reference TRBV7-2 and TRBJ2-7): GAGVSQSPSNKVTEKGKDVELRCDPISGHTALYWYRQSLGQGLEFLIYFQGNSAPDKSGLPSDRFSAERTGGSVSTLTIQRTQQEDSAVYLCVSSPGTGYEQYFGPGTRLTVT.

V is TRBV5-6 and J is TRBJ2-3, with D unclear. This CDR3 spans 12 amino acids. In germline, CDR1 is SGHDT, CDR2 YYEEEE. Trimming left V 2 bases short and J 8 bases short, with 9 bases between. CDR3 bases: TGTGCCAGCAGCTTAGTACACGGTACGCAGTATTTT. This sequence encodes CASSLVHGTQYF.

The J gene is TRBJ2-5, the V gene TRBV19; TRBD1 aligns across 11 bases. Trimming cost V 0 bases and J 4 bases; bases outside gene matches: 4. The CDR3 totals 16 residues. The germline V gene encodes CDR1 LNHDA and CDR2 SQIVND (reference sequence). DNA for the CDR3: TGTGCCAGTAGTATAGATTGGGGACAGGGGGGAGAGACCCAGTACTTC. Protein sequence: CASSIDWGQGGETQYF.

Of note for this clone: A far larger clone is one base from this, pointing to a likely read error. This sequence joins TRBV5-6 and TRBJ2-2; possible D gene TRBD1, 6 bases. CDR1 SGHDT and CDR2 YYEEEE come from the germline V gene. The CDR3 has 14 amino acids. Trimming pared 4 bases from V and 1 base from J, leaving 8 bases between. CDR3 coding DNA: TGTGCCAGCAGCCAGGGACAGAACACCGGGGAGCTGTTTTTT. It specifies CASSQGQNTGELFF.